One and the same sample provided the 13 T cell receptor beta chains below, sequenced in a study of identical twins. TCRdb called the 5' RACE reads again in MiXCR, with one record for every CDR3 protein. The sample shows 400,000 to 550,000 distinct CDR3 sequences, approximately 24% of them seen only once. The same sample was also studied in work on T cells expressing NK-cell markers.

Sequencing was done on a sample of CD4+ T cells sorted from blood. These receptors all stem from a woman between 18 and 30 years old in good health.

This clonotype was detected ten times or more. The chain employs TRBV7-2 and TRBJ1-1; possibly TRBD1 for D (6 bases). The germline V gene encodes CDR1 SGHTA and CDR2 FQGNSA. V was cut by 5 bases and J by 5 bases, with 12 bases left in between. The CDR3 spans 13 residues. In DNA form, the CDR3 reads TGTGCCAGCAGCCCCTTACAGGGTACTGAAGCTTTCTTT. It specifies CASSPLQGTEAFF. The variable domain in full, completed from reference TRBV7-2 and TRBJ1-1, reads GAGVSQSPSNKVTEKGKDVELRCDPISGHTALYWYRQSLGQGLEFLIYFQGNSAPDKSGLPSDRFSAERTGGSVSTLTIQRTQQEDSAVYLCASSPLQGTEAFFGQGTRLTVV.

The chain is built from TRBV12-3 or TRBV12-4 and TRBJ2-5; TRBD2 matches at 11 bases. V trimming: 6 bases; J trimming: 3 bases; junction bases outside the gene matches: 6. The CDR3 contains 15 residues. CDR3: CASRRGTSGEETQYF. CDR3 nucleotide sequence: TGTGCCAGCAGGAGGGGGACTAGCGGTGAAGAGACCCAGTACTTC.

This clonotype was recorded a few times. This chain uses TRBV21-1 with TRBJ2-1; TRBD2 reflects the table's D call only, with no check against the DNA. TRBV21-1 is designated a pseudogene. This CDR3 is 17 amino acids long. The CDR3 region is CASSKDIVSGRANEQFF. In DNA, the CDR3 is TGTGCCAGCAGCAAAGATATTGTGAGCGGGAGGGCCAATGAGCAGTTCTTC.

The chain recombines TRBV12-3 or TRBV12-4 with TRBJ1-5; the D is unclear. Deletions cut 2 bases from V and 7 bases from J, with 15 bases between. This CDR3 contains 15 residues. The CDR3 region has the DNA TGTGCCAGCAGTTTAATACCGGGTGGTCTACAGCCCCAGCATTTT. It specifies CASSLIPGGLQPQHF.

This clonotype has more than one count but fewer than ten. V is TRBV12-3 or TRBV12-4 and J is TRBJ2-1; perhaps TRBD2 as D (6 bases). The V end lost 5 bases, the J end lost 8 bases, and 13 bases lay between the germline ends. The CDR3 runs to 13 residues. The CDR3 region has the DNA TGTGCCAGCAGTCCCCCTGGACTATATGAGCAGTTCTTC. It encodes CASSPPGLYEQFF.

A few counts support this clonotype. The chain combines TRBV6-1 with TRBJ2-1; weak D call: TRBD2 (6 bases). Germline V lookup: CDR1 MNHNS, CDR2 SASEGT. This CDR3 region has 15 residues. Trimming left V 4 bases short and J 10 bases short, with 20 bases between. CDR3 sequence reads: CASSGRGSLSGEQFF. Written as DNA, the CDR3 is TGTGCCAGCAGTGGGCGGGGTAGTCTTTCGGGAGAGCAGTTCTTC.

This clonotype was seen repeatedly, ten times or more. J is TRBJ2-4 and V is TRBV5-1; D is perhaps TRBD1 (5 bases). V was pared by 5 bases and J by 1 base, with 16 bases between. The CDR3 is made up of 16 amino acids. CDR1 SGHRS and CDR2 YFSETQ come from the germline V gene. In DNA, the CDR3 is TGCGCCAGCAGTAGAGAATCAGGGATCGCCAAAAACATTCAGTACTTC. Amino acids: CASSRESGIAKNIQYF.

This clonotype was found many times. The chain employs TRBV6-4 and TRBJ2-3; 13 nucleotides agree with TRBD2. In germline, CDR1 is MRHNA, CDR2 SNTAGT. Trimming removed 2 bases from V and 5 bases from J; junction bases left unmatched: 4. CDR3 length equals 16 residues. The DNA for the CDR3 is TGTGCCAGCAGTGACGGGACTAGCGGGGCGGTAGATACGCAGTATTTT. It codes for CASSDGTSGAVDTQYF.

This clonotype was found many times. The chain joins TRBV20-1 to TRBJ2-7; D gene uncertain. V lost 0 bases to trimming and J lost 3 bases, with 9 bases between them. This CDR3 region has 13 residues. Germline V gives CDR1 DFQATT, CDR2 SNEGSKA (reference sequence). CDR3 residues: CSARDLKDYEQYF. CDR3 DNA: TGCAGTGCTAGAGATCTGAAGGACTACGAGCAGTACTTC.

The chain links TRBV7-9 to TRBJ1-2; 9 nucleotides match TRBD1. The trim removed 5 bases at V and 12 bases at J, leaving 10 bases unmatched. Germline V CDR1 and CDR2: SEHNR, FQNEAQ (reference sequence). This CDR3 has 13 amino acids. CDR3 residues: CASSARGQGSHTF. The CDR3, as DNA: TGTGCCAGCAGCGCCCGAGGACAGGGGAGTCACACCTTC.

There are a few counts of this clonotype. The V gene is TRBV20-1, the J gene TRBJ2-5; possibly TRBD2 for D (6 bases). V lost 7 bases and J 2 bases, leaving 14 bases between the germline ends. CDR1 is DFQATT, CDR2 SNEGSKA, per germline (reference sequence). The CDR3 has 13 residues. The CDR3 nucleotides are TGCAGTGTTTTGGCGGGACTTCAAGAGACCCAGTACTTC. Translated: CSVLAGLQETQYF.

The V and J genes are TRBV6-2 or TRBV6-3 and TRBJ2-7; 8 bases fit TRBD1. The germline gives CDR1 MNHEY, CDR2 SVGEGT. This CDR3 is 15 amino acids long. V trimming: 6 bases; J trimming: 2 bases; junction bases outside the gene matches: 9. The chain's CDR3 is CASRPAGTGTYEQYF. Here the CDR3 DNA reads TGTGCCAGCAGACCCGCCGGGACAGGAACCTACGAGCAGTACTTC.

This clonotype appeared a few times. CDR3 coding DNA: TGCAGCGTTCCAAAGGGCCTCTCGTGGGGCACTGAAGCTTTCTTT. This codes for CSVPKGLSWGTEAFF. The V gene is TRBV29-1, the J gene TRBJ1-1; D remains unclear. V lost 5 bases, J lost 4 bases, and 20 bases lay in between. The germline V gene encodes CDR1 SQVTM and CDR2 ANQGSEA. CDR3 length equals 15 residues. The whole variable domain, filled in from reference TRBV29-1 and TRBJ1-1, reads SAVISQKPSRDICQRGTSLTIQCQVDSQVTMMFWYRQQPGQSLTLIATANQGSEATYESGFVIDKFPISRPNLTFSTLTVSNMSPEDSSIYLCSVPKGLSWGTEAFFGQGTRLTVV.